The entry that follows covers one TCR beta chain sequence. The data were taken from a study of blood T cell repertoires in COVID-19. The repertoire was sequenced with immunoSEQ multiplex PCR; TCRdb's copy has only in-frame clones and lacks some. The sample lists 250,000 to 350,000 clones; 85% to 90% were seen once. Residents of approximately 25 US areas, aged roughly 18 to 89 years, made up the participants. Contact with a PCR-confirmed or clinician-diagnosed COVID-19 case occurred within 2 weeks of entry. Germline CDR1 SGHVS, CDR2 FQNEAQ. The CDR3 is 16 residues long. J was trimmed by 2 bases and V by 5 bases; bases with no gene match: 7.

The chain is built from TRBV7-8 and TRBJ2-5, with 11 bases fitting TRBD2. Specimen: PBMCs or T cells enriched from blood (not recorded which). This receptor was taken from a woman aged 50 to 60 who had been exposed to COVID-19. This CDR3 is CASSRELAGGQETQYF. In DNA form, the CDR3 reads TGTGCCAGCAGCCGAGAGTTAGCGGGGGGGCAAGAGACCCAGTACTTC.